The 21 T cell receptor beta chains in this list originate from one sample, sequenced in a study of prognosis after radiotherapy for stage I lung cancer. Amplicons of TCR beta CDR3 were generated from genomic DNA by two-round multiplex PCR. Amplification during the initial PCR round employed primers specific to each TRBV and TRBJ gene. TCRdb re-called the multiplex PCR reads with MiXCR, one entry per CDR3 protein. The sample holds some 14,000 distinct CDR3 sequences, 37% seen once. The material was PBMCs, obtained before or after stereotactic body radiation therapy (not recorded which). The receptors stem from a donor at least 50 years old with non-small cell lung cancer.

This clonotype was seen ten or more times. DNA for the CDR3: TGTGCCATCACTCAGGGGACTGGAAACACCATATATTTT. As protein: CAITQGTGNTIYF. The chain carries TRBV10-3 and TRBJ1-3; maybe TRBD1 (6 bases). Germline V lookup: CDR1 ENHRY, CDR2 SYGVKD. The CDR3 runs 13 residues. The V and J ends lost 7 bases and 2 bases respectively, with 9 bases between them.

In its sample, this clonotype ranks as medium-sized. The rearrangement links TRBV12-3 or TRBV12-4 to TRBJ2-3; a possible D gene is TRBD1 (6 bases). Trimming took 5 bases from V and 4 from J, leaving 13 bases between them. The CDR3 sequence is 14 residues long. CDR3 nucleotides: TGTGCCAGCAGTAACAGGGTTCGGGCAGATACGCAGTATTTT. Its protein product is CASSNRVRADTQYF.

The genes are TRBV27 and TRBJ1-1; a possible D gene is TRBD1 (5 bases). The CDR3 runs to 11 residues. The V end lost 8 bases, the J end lost 12 bases, and 16 bases lay between the germline ends. CDR1 is MNHEY and CDR2 is SMNVEV in the germline V gene (reference sequence). The DNA for the CDR3 is TGTGCCAGCCGCCCGCGGGGGGAATCTTTCTTT. The encoded protein is CASRPRGESFF.

This clonotype was recorded many times. The gene calls are TRBV30 and TRBJ2-5, with 9 bases aligning to TRBD2. CDR3 length: 18 residues. Trimming cost V 5 bases and J 3 bases; bases outside gene matches: 19. CDR1 is GTSNPN and CDR2 is SVGIG in the germline V gene (reference sequence). CDR3 sequence reads: CAWPVGRGLALTKETQYF. The CDR3 DNA follows: TGTGCCTGGCCCGTAGGTCGAGGACTAGCGCTAACGAAAGAGACCCAGTACTTC.

This clonotype appeared many times. The chain has TRBV5-4 and TRBJ1-2; 7 bases match TRBD1. The CDR3 covers 15 residues. Germline-derived CDR1 and CDR2 are SGHNT and YYREEE (reference sequence). The V gene end was trimmed by 0 bases and the J gene end by 4 bases; junction bases not matched to a gene: 6. CDR3 in DNA: TGTGCCAGCAGCTTGGAGGGGGCTAGGGGCTATGGCTACACCTTC. Protein product: CASSLEGARGYGYTF.

This clonotype was recorded at least ten times. The chain recombines TRBV25-1 with TRBJ2-3; D uncertain. Per the germline V gene, CDR1 is MGHDK and CDR2 is SYGVNS. Between the trimmed V and J ends, which lost 4 bases and 5 bases, there was a span of 10 bases. This CDR3 is built from 13 residues. CDR3 nucleotide sequence: TGTGCCAGCAGTGGCGAAGGGAAAGATACGCAGTATTTT. Its protein product is CASSGEGKDTQYF. The whole variable domain, filled in from reference TRBV25-1 and TRBJ2-3, reads EADIYQTPRYLVIGTGKKITLECSQTMGHDKMYWYQQDPGMELHLIHYSYGVNSTEKGDLSSESTVSRIRTEHFPLTLESARPSHTSQYLCASSGEGKDTQYFGPGTRLTVL.

This chain uses TRBV7-3 with TRBJ2-1, with 8 bases identical to TRBD1. The V gene end was trimmed by 4 bases and the J gene end by 9 bases; junction bases not matched to a gene: 20. Germline CDR1 is SGHTA and CDR2 is FQGTGA. This CDR3 comprises 18 residues. The CDR3 protein is CASSSNSESGTGSSEQFF. In DNA form, the CDR3 reads TGTGCCAGCAGCTCAAACTCCGAATCCGGGACAGGCAGCTCTGAGCAGTTCTTC.

The chain recombines TRBV28 with TRBJ1-2; no clear D gene. The V gene lost 2 bases and the J gene lost 5 bases, with 21 bases spanning the gap. The CDR3 has 17 amino acids. CDR1 is MDHEN, CDR2 SYDVKM, per germline. CDR3 loop: CASSLGLDWTPWYGYTF. The CDR3 DNA reads TGTGCCAGCAGTTTAGGTCTGGATTGGACCCCCTGGTATGGCTACACCTTC.

On this clonotype: A far more abundant clone sits one base away, making this likely a read error. The chain carries TRBV7-9 and TRBJ2-1, with TRBD2 as a possible D gene (6 bases). Germline CDR1 SEHNR, CDR2 FQNEAQ (reference sequence). The CDR3 is made up of 14 amino acids. Trimming stripped 1 base from V and 8 bases from J, with 12 bases between. The CDR3 sequence is CASSLVGDCYEQFF. In nucleotides, the CDR3 is TGTGCCAGCAGCTTAGTCGGGGACTGCTATGAGCAGTTCTTC. Full variable domain (remainder filled in from reference TRBV7-9 and TRBJ2-1): DTGVSQNPRHKITKRGQNVTFRCDPISEHNRLYWYRQTLGQGPEFLTYFQNEAQLEKSRLLSDRFSAERPKGSFSTLEIQRTEQGDSAMYLCASSLVGDCYEQFFGPGTRLTVL.

This clonotype is deemed medium-sized. The gene calls are TRBV9 and TRBJ1-3; 11 nucleotides line up with TRBD1. The CDR3 is 17 amino acids. Unmatched junction bases numbered 7, after V lost 3 bases and J lost 2 bases. Germline V CDR1 and CDR2: SGDLS, YYNGEE. This CDR3 reads CASSEVGTGGPGNTIYF. CDR3 coding DNA: TGTGCCAGCAGCGAAGTTGGGACAGGGGGTCCTGGAAACACCATATATTTT.

V gene TRBV6-1 combines with J gene TRBJ1-2; maybe TRBD1 (6 bases). Germline lookup yields CDR1 MNHNS and CDR2 SASEGT. V dropped 9 bases and J dropped 4 bases, with 21 bases sitting between them. The CDR3 is made up of 15 amino acids. The CDR3 loop is CASRIDVTGGYGYTF. CDR3 sequence (DNA): TGTGCCAGTCGAATAGATGTGACAGGCGGCTATGGCTACACCTTC.

This clonotype showed up many times. A much larger clone sits a single nucleotide away, making a read error possible. The rearrangement uses TRBV12-3 or TRBV12-4 and TRBJ1-2; no firm D call. This CDR3 has 13 amino acids. V was pared by 4 bases and J by 0 bases, with 6 bases between. CDR3 coding DNA: TGTGCCAGCAGTTCAGGAACTAACTATGGCTACACCTTC. Its translation is CASSSGTNYGYTF.

In its sample, this clonotype ranks as medium-sized (0.01 to 0.1%). The V and J genes are TRBV28 and TRBJ1-2, with D hard to call. V lost 4 bases and J lost 2, with 5 bases in between. CDR3 length equals 12 residues. CDR1 and CDR2 (germline): MDHEN, SYDVKM. CDR3 in DNA: TGTGCCAGCAGTTATCAGAACTATGGCTACACCTTC. Translating it yields CASSYQNYGYTF.

This clonotype appeared many times. The rearrangement uses TRBV11-2 and TRBJ2-3; 7 bases map to TRBD2. Germline CDR1 reads SGHAT; CDR2 reads FQNNGV. Losses at the gene ends were 1 base for V and 3 bases for J; bases not matched to a gene: 7. This CDR3 is built from 16 residues. CDR3 in amino acids: CASSLVSGGGTDTQYF. The CDR3 bases are TGTGCCAGCAGCTTAGTCTCGGGAGGAGGGACAGATACGCAGTATTTT.

This clonotype was observed at least ten times. V and J are TRBV11-2 and TRBJ2-1; D assignment may be TRBD1 or TRBD2 (7 bases each). This CDR3 is built from 15 residues. Germline values: CDR1 SGHAT, CDR2 FQNNGV. V lost 6 bases to trimming and J lost 10 bases, with 22 bases between them. The CDR3 DNA reads TGTGCCAGCAGTGGTGTAGTGGGTCAGGGGGGGGAGCAGTTCTTC. Residues: CASSGVVGQGGEQFF.

This clonotype was observed many times. The chain carries TRBV7-6 and TRBJ1-5; D is unresolved. The germline CDR1 and CDR2 sequences are SGHVS and FNYEAQ. The CDR3 consists of 14 residues. Trimming pared 5 bases from V and 0 bases from J, leaving 8 bases between. The CDR3 loop is CASSPGPSNQPQHF. CDR3 bases: TGTGCCAGCAGCCCCGGCCCTAGCAATCAGCCCCAGCATTTT.

A remark on this clonotype: One end of the junction varies from germline; a read error may be responsible. The V gene is TRBV9, the J gene TRBJ2-1; D is unresolved. Germline lookup yields CDR1 SGDLS and CDR2 YYNGEE. This CDR3 region has 16 residues. The CDR3: CAISVVGYHGYNEQFF. Written as DNA, the CDR3 is TGTGCCATCAGCGTAGTGGGATACCACGGCTACAATGAGCAGTTCTTC.

This clonotype counts as medium-sized. The chain has TRBV5-4 and TRBJ1-4; D ambiguous. This CDR3 has 14 residues. CDR1 SGHNT and CDR2 YYREEE come from the germline V gene (reference sequence). The germline V and J ends were trimmed by 7 bases and 7 bases, with 17 bases remaining between them. The DNA of the CDR3 is TGTGCCAGCTCAGATATTAAAGAAGGTGAAAAACTGTTTTTT. It codes for CASSDIKEGEKLFF.

This clonotype was detected ten times or more. The chain is built from TRBV20-1 and TRBJ2-7; 9 nucleotides align to TRBD2. The CDR3 is 13 amino acids. V shed 5 bases and J 3 bases; nucleotides not matched to a gene: 5. Germline V gene sequence: CDR1 DFQATT, CDR2 SNEGSKA (reference sequence). The CDR3 loop is CSAEREAGYEQYF. The DNA of the CDR3 is TGCAGTGCTGAGCGGGAGGCGGGCTACGAGCAGTACTTC.

This clonotype qualifies as medium-sized (0.01 to 0.1%). The chain's CDR3 is CSARRGENEQFF. In DNA, the CDR3 is TGCAGTGCTAGGCGGGGGGAGAATGAGCAGTTCTTC. The rearrangement links TRBV20-1 to TRBJ2-1, with 8 bases lining up with TRBD2. Germline V gene sequence: CDR1 DFQATT, CDR2 SNEGSKA (reference sequence). This CDR3 is 12 amino acids long. V lost 3 bases to trimming and J lost 7 bases; unmatched junction nucleotides: 2.

This clonotype was seen at least ten times. Possible read error: a much larger clone is one base away. The chain combines TRBV30 with TRBJ1-4, with D possibly being TRBD1 (6 bases). The CDR3 spans 16 residues. With 1 base removed from V and 7 bases from J, the gap between germline ends came to 19 bases. The germline gives CDR1 GTSNPN, CDR2 SVGIG (reference sequence). CDR3 nucleotides: TGTGCCTGGAGTGGGAGAGAACAGGGTGCAGGTGAAAAACTGTTTTTT. Its protein product is CAWSGREQGAGEKLFF.